These 28 T cell receptor beta chains share one sample of origin, sequenced in a study of blood T cell repertoires in COVID-19. The method was immunoSEQ multiplex PCR; TCRdb's version includes in-frame clones alone and lacks a portion of them. The profile shows about 210,000 clones, around 81% of them singletons. Specimen: peripheral blood. The receptor set was obtained from a man in his sixties with COVID-19, enrolled during active disease.

The J gene is TRBJ2-1, the V gene TRBV29-1; TRBD1 is a possible D gene (7 bases). Germline values: CDR1 SQVTM, CDR2 ANQGSEA. The V and J ends lost 7 bases and 7 bases respectively, with 23 bases between them. The CDR3 is made up of 15 amino acids. As DNA, the CDR3 is TGCAGCGGCGGGCGAGGGCAGGGGGGTAGGAATGAGCAGTTCTTC. Translating it yields CSGGRGQGGRNEQFF.

The V and J genes are TRBV7-2 and TRBJ2-7, with 9 bases lining up with TRBD1. V lost 5 bases to trimming and J lost 6 bases; unmatched junction nucleotides: 11. Germline V gene lookup returns CDR1 SGHTA and CDR2 FQGNSA. The CDR3 runs to 15 residues. The CDR3 nucleotides are TGTGCCAGCAGCATATGGACAGGGGATGTTAGCGAGCAGTACTTC. The encoded protein is CASSIWTGDVSEQYF.

This sequence joins TRBV7-2 and TRBJ2-2, with a tentative D call TRBD2 (5 bases). Trimming pared 6 bases from V and 4 bases from J, leaving 9 bases between. CDR1 and CDR2 from the germline V gene are SGHTA and FQGNSA. CDR3 size: 13 residues. The CDR3 protein is CASRDLPTGELFF. DNA of the CDR3: TGTGCCAGCAGGGACTTACCCACCGGGGAGCTGTTTTTT.

The chain recombines TRBV9 with TRBJ2-1; D is possibly TRBD1 (5 bases). V lost 3 bases and J 2 bases, leaving 12 bases between the germline ends. Germline V gives CDR1 SGDLS, CDR2 YYNGEE. The CDR3 covers 15 residues. Here the CDR3 DNA reads TGTGCCAGCAGCGCCGAGAGCAGGGCCTACAATGAGCAGTTCTTC. Amino acid sequence: CASSAESRAYNEQFF.

The chain uses TRBV12-3 or TRBV12-4 and TRBJ1-1, with D uncertain. V was trimmed by 1 base and J by 11 bases, leaving 11 bases between them. The CDR3 is 12 residues long. The CDR3 loop is CASSLGTTWAFF. CDR3 nucleotide sequence: TGTGCCAGCAGTTTAGGGACTACATGGGCTTTCTTT.

This rearrangement joins TRBV2 to TRBJ2-7; D remains unclear. Trimming pared 7 bases from V and 1 base from J, leaving 5 bases between. The CDR3 extends over 11 amino acids. Germline V CDR1 and CDR2: SNHLY, FYNNEI. The CDR3 DNA reads as TGTGCCAGCACCACTTCCTACGAGCAGTACTTC. Amino acids: CASTTSYEQYF.

The chain is built from TRBV9 and TRBJ1-4; TRBD1 agrees at 7 bases. The CDR3 totals 15 residues. The germline CDR1 and CDR2 sequences are SGDLS and YYNGEE. V lost 0 bases to trimming and J lost 7 bases; unmatched junction nucleotides: 6. The CDR3 is CASSVEGAVVEKLFF. The CDR3 region has the DNA TGTGCCAGCAGCGTAGAGGGGGCTGTGGTTGAAAAACTGTTTTTT. Variable domain in full (rest from reference TRBV9 and TRBJ1-4): DSGVTQTPKHLITATGQRVTLRCSPRSGDLSVYWYQQSLDQGLQFLIQYYNGEERAKGNILERFSAQQFPDLHSELNLSSLELGDSALYFCASSVEGAVVEKLFFGSGTQLSVL.

The chain is built from TRBV4-1 and TRBJ1-5; D gene uncertain. This CDR3 is 15 amino acids long. Looked up from germline, CDR1 is MGHRA and CDR2 is YSYEKL. Trimming stripped 8 bases from V and 4 bases from J, with 18 bases between. The chain's CDR3 is CASAWSGETNQPQHF. The CDR3 DNA follows: TGCGCCAGCGCCTGGTCGGGAGAAACTAATCAGCCCCAGCATTTT.

The V and J genes are TRBV19 and TRBJ1-1; 8 bases map to TRBD1. V shed 7 bases, J shed 10 bases, and the junction held 14 bases outside the gene matches. CDR3 size: 14 residues. The germline V gene encodes CDR1 LNHDA and CDR2 SQIVND (reference sequence). The chain's CDR3 is CASNRGREVGIAFF. The CDR3 coding sequence is TGTGCCAGTAACAGGGGGAGGGAAGTTGGGATAGCTTTCTTT.

This chain joins TRBV6-5 and TRBJ1-6; 9 bases fit TRBD1. The ends lost 8 bases at V and 4 bases at J; junction bases unmatched: 0. The germline V gene encodes CDR1 MNHEY and CDR2 SVGAGI. The CDR3 loop spans 13 amino acids. CDR3 DNA sequence: TGTGCCAGCGGACAGGGGTATAATTCACCCCTCCACTTT. It encodes CASGQGYNSPLHF.

The DNA for the CDR3 is TGTGCCAGCAGCTTGGATCAGGACAGAGGGTACTTC. This translates into CASSLDQDRGYF. This chain links TRBV5-4 with TRBJ2-7; the D gene is possibly TRBD1 (6 bases). Germline V lookup: CDR1 SGHNT, CDR2 YYREEE (reference sequence). V lost 0 bases to trimming and J lost 12 bases, with 13 bases between them. CDR3 length: 12 residues.

V usage is TRBV11-2 and J usage is TRBJ1-2, with 10 bases aligning to TRBD1. This CDR3 has 14 amino acids. Losses at the gene ends were 5 bases for V and 5 bases for J; bases not matched to a gene: 5. Germline V gene lookup returns CDR1 SGHAT and CDR2 FQNNGV. CDR3 nucleotide sequence: TGTGCCAGCAGCCTAAGACAGGGGGCATATGGCTACACCTTC. Translation: CASSLRQGAYGYTF.

This chain connects TRBV19 to TRBJ1-2; maybe TRBD1 (5 bases). Per the germline V gene, CDR1 is LNHDA and CDR2 is SQIVND (reference sequence). This CDR3 spans 14 amino acids. Trimming cost V 7 bases and J 4 bases, with 16 bases left between them. In DNA form, the CDR3 reads TGTGCCAGTAAGGAGGGGACTCCCGGCTATGGCTACACCTTC. Its protein product is CASKEGTPGYGYTF. The entire variable domain, with the rest obtained from reference TRBV19 and TRBJ1-2, is as follows: DGGITQSPKYLFRKEGQNVTLSCEQNLNHDAMYWYRQDPGQGLRLIYYSQIVNDFQKGDIAEGYSVSREKKESFPLTVTSAQKNPTAFYLCASKEGTPGYGYTFGSGTRLTVV.

As concerns this clone: Distinct nucleotide sequences in the sample also encode this CDR3. CDR3 nucleotides: TGTGCCAGCAGTTACTCCGGGGGTGAAGCTTTCTTT. Protein: CASSYSGGEAFF. The gene calls are TRBV6-5 and TRBJ1-1; a weak D match, TRBD1 (5 bases). Germline lookup yields CDR1 MNHEY and CDR2 SVGAGI. V gave up 0 bases and J gave up 7 bases, with 6 bases separating them. The CDR3 spans 12 residues.

The chain joins TRBV27 to TRBJ2-7; 8 nucleotides agree with TRBD2. The CDR3 consists of 15 residues. V dropped 3 bases and J dropped 4; count of bases not matched to a gene: 8. The germline V gene encodes CDR1 MNHEY and CDR2 SMNVEV (reference sequence). The CDR3 DNA is TGTGCCAGCAGTTTCACAAGCGGGAGTTTATACGAGCAGTACTTC. It is translated as CASSFTSGSLYEQYF.

The chain couples TRBV29-1 to TRBJ2-1; 8 positions agree with TRBD1. The CDR3 consists of 14 residues. The germline gives CDR1 SQVTM, CDR2 ANQGSEA. V dropped 1 base and J dropped 9; count of bases not matched to a gene: 8. The CDR3 spells CSVEGGRGLGEQFF. As DNA, the CDR3 is TGCAGCGTTGAAGGGGGCAGGGGGCTCGGTGAGCAGTTCTTC.

The genes are TRBV19 and TRBJ1-2, with TRBD1 identical over 8 bases. J gave up 7 bases and V 8 bases, and 12 bases lay outside the gene matches. This CDR3 is 14 amino acids long. The germline V gene has CDR1 LNHDA and CDR2 SQIVND (reference sequence). In DNA form, the CDR3 reads TGTGCCAGTTCCTTCCCCTTGACAGGGGTTGGCTACACCTTC. It codes for CASSFPLTGVGYTF.

The chain links TRBV6-2 or TRBV6-3 to TRBJ2-7, with 8 nucleotides matching TRBD1. Germline V gene sequence: CDR1 MNHEY, CDR2 SVGEGT. This CDR3 comprises 15 residues. The trim removed 5 bases at V and 4 bases at J, leaving 10 bases unmatched. CDR3 residues: CASSRTGSVRYEQYF. Here the CDR3 DNA reads TGTGCCAGCAGTCGGACAGGGTCCGTACGGTACGAGCAGTACTTC.

V usage is TRBV7-7 and J usage is TRBJ2-1, with 12 bases identical to TRBD2. Trimming at V came to 5 bases and at J to 7 bases, leaving 6 bases not matched to a gene. This CDR3 comprises 15 residues. Germline V CDR1 and CDR2: SSHAT, FNYEAQ (reference sequence). CDR3 DNA sequence: TGTGCCAGCAGCCGTCTAGCGGGAGGGGGAAATGAGCAGTTCTTC. Amino acids: CASSRLAGGGNEQFF.

This clone was detected once. The genes are TRBV6-5 and TRBJ1-2, with unresolved D. V lost 4 bases to trimming and J lost 8 bases, with 11 bases between them. The CDR3 extends over 12 amino acids. The V gene's germline CDR1 is MNHEY and CDR2 SVGAGI. The CDR3 loop is CASSLGSGGYTF. The CDR3, as DNA: TGTGCCAGCAGTTTGGGATCGGGGGGCTACACCTTC.

The genes are TRBV18 and TRBJ1-2; 10 nucleotides agree with TRBD1. The ends lost 1 base at V and 3 bases at J; junction bases unmatched: 5. This CDR3 is 16 amino acids long. Germline CDR1 and CDR2: KGHSH and LQKENI. DNA of the CDR3: TGTGCCAGCTCACCACAAACCGGGACAGGGGACTATGGCTACACCTTC. Translation: CASSPQTGTGDYGYTF.

The CDR3 region has the DNA TGTGCCAGCAGTTTCCGGAGCGGGAGGGCCAGGAATGAGCAGTTCTTC. Amino acid sequence: CASSFRSGRARNEQFF. The chain has TRBV27 and TRBJ2-1, with 10 bases identical to TRBD2. Per the germline V gene, CDR1 is MNHEY and CDR2 is SMNVEV (reference sequence). The CDR3 is made up of 16 amino acids. V lost 3 bases to trimming and J lost 7 bases; unmatched junction nucleotides: 9.

The V and J genes are TRBV7-7 and TRBJ2-5; 7 bases agree with TRBD1. Germline CDR1 SSHAT, CDR2 FNYEAQ (reference sequence). Trimming took 4 bases from V and 5 from J; bases not matched to a gene: 7. This CDR3 has 14 amino acids. DNA of the CDR3: TGTGCCAGCAGCTCCTCGGGACAGTGGGAGACCCAGTACTTC. Its translation: CASSSSGQWETQYF.

The rearrangement links TRBV9 to TRBJ1-3; possibly TRBD1 for D (5 bases). The CDR3 contains 15 residues. V lost 0 bases and J 2 bases, leaving 9 bases between the germline ends. CDR1 SGDLS and CDR2 YYNGEE come from the germline V gene. CDR3 sequence (DNA): TGTGCCAGCAGCGTAGATCGCAGGGCTGGAAACACCATATATTTT. Its translation is CASSVDRRAGNTIYF. Filled out from reference TRBV9 and TRBJ1-3, the complete variable domain reads DSGVTQTPKHLITATGQRVTLRCSPRSGDLSVYWYQQSLDQGLQFLIQYYNGEERAKGNILERFSAQQFPDLHSELNLSSLELGDSALYFCASSVDRRAGNTIYFGEGSWLTVV.

The chain joins TRBV3-1 (or the pseudogene TRBV3-2) to TRBJ2-1, with unresolved D. Germline V lookup: CDR1 LGHDT, CDR2 YNNKEL (reference sequence). The CDR3 length is 12 residues. V lost 3 bases to trimming and J lost 3 bases, with 3 bases between them. Here the CDR3 reads CASSQYYNEQFF. In DNA, the CDR3 is TGTGCCAGCAGCCAGTACTACAATGAGCAGTTCTTC.

The chain links TRBV5-1 to TRBJ2-1; TRBD1 agrees at 11 bases. CDR1 is SGHRS and CDR2 is YFSETQ in the germline V gene. The CDR3 consists of 15 residues. V shed 2 bases and J 7 bases; nucleotides not matched to a gene: 5. This CDR3 is CASSFGQGARNEQFF. DNA for the CDR3: TGCGCCAGCAGCTTCGGACAGGGGGCGAGGAATGAGCAGTTCTTC.

The rearrangement links TRBV5-1 to TRBJ1-2; weak D call: TRBD1 (5 bases). This CDR3 contains 14 residues. Germline CDR1 and CDR2: SGHRS and YFSETQ. V was cut by 3 bases and J by 4 bases, with 13 bases left in between. In DNA form, the CDR3 reads TGCGCCAGCAGCTCGGCAGGGTACGTCTATGGCTACACCTTC. This gives the protein CASSSAGYVYGYTF.

V usage is TRBV9 and J usage is TRBJ1-6, with 7 bases aligning to TRBD1. Germline trimming cut 0 bases from V and 8 bases from J; bases unmatched to any gene: 5. The CDR3 is made up of 15 amino acids. Germline CDR1 SGDLS, CDR2 YYNGEE. DNA for the CDR3: TGTGCCAGCAGCGTAGTCGGCAGGGGGGATTCACCCCTCCACTTT. Its translation: CASSVVGRGDSPLHF.